This is a list of T cell receptor beta chains from one sample in a study of control samples from healthy donors and cancer patients. The repertoire was sequenced with immunoSEQ multiplex PCR; TCRdb's copy has only in-frame clones and lacks some. The sample includes 60,000 to 75,000 clones, about 87% of them seen just once. The material sequenced was blood. These receptors were obtained from a man over 45 in good health. The CDR3 runs from the conserved cysteine through the conserved F or W. A D gene is named only where the DNA matches it firmly. Expanded clones get a size class; other rows say once, few or many, or leave the size out.

d_call,v_call,j_call,clone_size,cdr3_aa,cdr3_nt
TRBD2,TRBV9,TRBJ2-3,once,CASSVSGGRTDTQYF,TGTGCCAGCAGTGTTTCGGGGGGGCGAACAGATACGCAGTATTTT
NA,TRBV12-3/TRBV12-4,TRBJ1-1,NA,CASSSQRGEAFF,TGTGCCAGCAGTTCGCAGAGGGGAGAAGCTTTCTTT
TRBD2,TRBV6-2/TRBV6-3,TRBJ2-7,NA,CASSSGRIYEQYF,TGTGCCAGCAGTAGCGGGAGGATCTACGAGCAGTACTTC
TRBD2,TRBV30,TRBJ2-3,NA,CAWRFGGGAKDTQYF,TGTGCCTGGAGATTCGGCGGGGGGGCCAAAGATACGCAGTATTTT
NA,TRBV28,TRBJ1-6,NA,CASRTDLNSPLHF,TGTGCCAGCAGAACAGATCTTAATTCACCCCTCCACTTT
TRBD1,TRBV10-3,TRBJ1-1,NA,CAISGGDRGGGEAFF,TGTGCCATCAGTGGGGGGGACAGGGGTGGCGGTGAAGCTTTCTTT
NA,TRBV7-2,TRBJ1-2,NA,CASSLVQEGGYTF,TGTGCCAGCAGCTTAGTTCAGGAAGGTGGCTACACCTTC
TRBD1,TRBV7-6,TRBJ1-2,NA,CASSLEGGGYTF,TGTGCCAGCAGCTTAGAAGGGGGCGGCTACACCTTC
NA,TRBV7-2,TRBJ2-2,NA,CASSLGQPNTGELFF,TGTGCCAGCAGCTTAGGACAGCCAAACACCGGGGAGCTGTTTTTT
NA,TRBV27,TRBJ2-7,NA,CASSLFGTGSSYEQYF,TGTGCCAGCAGTTTATTTGGAACAGGGAGCTCCTACGAGCAGTACTTC
TRBD1,TRBV3-1/TRBV3-2,TRBJ2-7,once,CASSSRDRGLYEQYF,TGTGCCAGCAGCTCCCGGGACAGGGGTCTCTACGAGCAGTACTTC
TRBD1,TRBV4-1,TRBJ2-3,NA,CASSLQGAEDTQYF,TGCGCCAGCAGCTTACAGGGGGCGGAAGATACGCAGTATTTT
NA,TRBV12-5,TRBJ1-1,NA,CASGLVGQGSAFF,TGTGCTAGTGGTTTGGTAGGTCAGGGGTCAGCTTTCTTT
NA,TRBV28,TRBJ2-3,NA,CASSPWAGTDTQYF,TGTGCCAGCAGTCCCTGGGCCGGCACAGATACGCAGTATTTT
NA,TRBV15,TRBJ2-2,NA,CATSRDRGSGELFF,TGTGCCACCAGCAGAGATCGGGGGAGCGGGGAGCTGTTTTTT
TRBD1,TRBV19,TRBJ1-3,NA,CASSPDRRENGNTIYF,TGTGCCAGTAGTCCGGACAGGCGGGAAAATGGAAACACCATATATTTT
NA,TRBV7-9,TRBJ1-5,NA,CASTYGNQPQHF,TGTGCCAGCACTTACGGGAATCAGCCCCAGCATTTT
TRBD2,TRBV6-2/TRBV6-3,TRBJ2-2,NA,CASSYTASGGGGELFF,TGTGCCAGCAGTTACACGGCTAGCGGGGGCGGCGGGGAGCTGTTTTTT
NA,TRBV7-3,TRBJ2-3,NA,CASSLVEDSDTQYF,TGTGCCAGCAGCTTAGTTGAGGATTCAGATACGCAGTATTTT
NA,TRBV11-1,TRBJ1-1,NA,CASSLNPGLEAFF,TGTGCCAGCAGCTTAAACCCGGGCCTTGAAGCTTTCTTT
TRBD1,TRBV9,TRBJ1-2,NA,CASSAPPPGQGFYGYTF,TGTGCCAGCAGCGCTCCTCCTCCGGGACAGGGCTTCTATGGCTACACCTTC
NA,TRBV4-3,TRBJ1-3,NA,CASSQESAGASSGNTIYF,TGCGCCAGCAGCCAAGAGTCGGCAGGGGCGAGCTCTGGAAACACCATATATTTT